This T cell receptor (beta chain) was recorded in a study of T cells in Graves' hyperthyroidism and ophthalmopathy. The study's findings and limits: Blood also held most thyroid clonotypes expanded beyond 0.001.

This clonotype was counted many times. Its antigen remains unknown. V dropped 2 bases and J dropped 4 bases, with 18 bases sitting between them. The length of the CDR3 is 16 residues. CDR1 and CDR2 from the germline V gene are SGHRS and YFSETQ. TCR beta CDR3 region amplification was performed from RNA transcripts. With the HTBI primer set, the TCR CDR3 went through a first round of RT-PCR. TCRdb reprocessed the multiplex PCR reads with MiXCR, giving one entry per CDR3 protein. The sample yields around 340,000 distinct CDR3 sequences, roughly a sixth seen once. The TCR originated in a woman in her 30s with Graves' hyperthyroidism that later progressed to Graves' ophthalmopathy. The rearrangement uses TRBV5-1 and TRBJ1-2, with D hard to call. The sample taken for sequencing was blood. The CDR3 here is CASSLGYRGSFYGYTF. The CDR3 DNA sequence: TGCGCCAGCAGCTTAGGGTACCGGGGATCTTTCTATGGCTACACCTTC.